A single sample gave rise to the 32 T cell receptor beta chains below, sequenced in a study of cytomegalovirus exposure and HLA in healthy donors. The data were produced by immunoSEQ multiplex PCR, yet TCRdb's version contains in-frame clones alone and is incomplete. The sample includes some 130,000 clones, almost 85% of them seen just once. The sequenced sample consisted of PBMCs. The receptors stem from a man younger than 40 in good health and CMV-seropositive.

This chain links TRBV6-1 with TRBJ2-7; the D gene is possibly TRBD1 (6 bases). This CDR3 is built from 14 residues. The germline CDR1 and CDR2 sequences are MNHNS and SASEGT. V was pared by 2 bases and J by 4 bases, with 12 bases between. The CDR3 nucleotides are TGTGCCAGCAGTGAACTGGGCAGGGGATACGAGCAGTACTTC. This translates into CASSELGRGYEQYF.

V is TRBV13 and J is TRBJ2-3; 12 bases line up with TRBD1. The length of the CDR3 is 16 residues. After removal of 1 base from V and 5 bases from J, the junction contained 4 bases not matched to a gene. CDR1 is PRHDT and CDR2 is FYEKMQ in the germline V gene (reference sequence). The CDR3 coding sequence is TGTGCCAGCAGCTTAGTCGGGGACAGGGGGCGAGATACGCAGTATTTT. Its protein product is CASSLVGDRGRDTQYF.

The chain uses TRBV2 and TRBJ1-3; the D is unclear. V lost 6 bases and J lost 0, with 9 bases in between. The CDR3 extends over 14 amino acids. Germline V gene data show CDR1 as SNHLY and CDR2 as FYNNEI. Written as DNA, the CDR3 is TGTGCCAGCAGGAGGGAGATCTCTGGAAACACCATATATTTT. It codes for CASRREISGNTIYF.

The gene calls are TRBV6-6 and TRBJ1-1; no definite D call. V was clipped by 2 bases and J by 1 base, with 8 bases between them. Germline loops: CDR1 MNHNY, CDR2 SVGAGI (reference sequence). The CDR3 totals 14 residues. CDR3 sequence reads: CASSYDQKNTEAFF. DNA for the CDR3: TGTGCCAGCAGTTACGATCAGAAGAACACTGAAGCTTTCTTT.

The CDR3 DNA follows: TGTGCCAGCAGTACCCCCCGGGACAGGCCAAGGAATGAGCAGTTCTTC. Translating it yields CASSTPRDRPRNEQFF. This rearrangement joins TRBV27 to TRBJ2-1; 8 positions match TRBD1. Germline V CDR1 and CDR2: MNHEY, SMNVEV (reference sequence). Trimming at V came to 5 bases and at J to 7 bases, leaving 13 bases not matched to a gene. The CDR3 length is 16 residues.

This chain joins TRBV9 and TRBJ2-1; D is perhaps TRBD1 (6 bases). V lost 4 bases to trimming and J lost 4 bases, with 18 bases between them. CDR3 length: 16 amino acids. Per the germline V gene, CDR1 is SGDLS and CDR2 is YYNGEE. The CDR3 DNA is TGTGCCAGCAGCACATTAAATACAGGGTTTTACAATGAGCAGTTCTTC. The encoded protein is CASSTLNTGFYNEQFF.

The chain employs TRBV29-1 and TRBJ2-5; TRBD2 agrees at 8 bases. This CDR3 is built from 14 residues. Germline V gene data show CDR1 as SQVTM and CDR2 as ANQGSEA. V dropped 2 bases and J dropped 4; count of bases not matched to a gene: 6. CDR3 nucleotides: TGCAGCGTTGAATGGGCCGGGGGGGCAGAGACCCAGTACTTC. It specifies CSVEWAGGAETQYF.

This chain uses TRBV18 with TRBJ2-7, with 8 bases matching TRBD1. Germline V CDR1 and CDR2: KGHSH, LQKENI. V lost 3 bases to trimming and J lost 1 base; unmatched junction nucleotides: 5. The CDR3 runs 15 residues. The CDR3 region is CASSPVGQGSYEQYF. The CDR3, as DNA: TGTGCCAGCTCACCGGTCGGACAGGGATCCTACGAGCAGTACTTC.

J is TRBJ1-4 and V is TRBV27; 9 nucleotides agree with TRBD1. Per germline, CDR1 MNHEY and CDR2 SMNVEV (reference sequence). J gave up 4 bases and V 6 bases, and 3 bases lay outside the gene matches. This CDR3 has 14 residues. CDR3 sequence reads: CASSRTGVNEKLFF. The DNA for the CDR3 is TGTGCCAGCAGCCGGACAGGGGTTAATGAAAAACTGTTTTTT. Full variable domain (missing parts from reference TRBV27 and TRBJ1-4): EAQVTQNPRYLITVTGKKLTVTCSQNMNHEYMSWYRQDPGLGLRQIYYSMNVEVTDKGDVPEGYKVSRKEKRNFPLILESPSPNQTSLYFCASSRTGVNEKLFFGSGTQLSVL.

V and J are TRBV6-1 and TRBJ2-1; tentative D call: TRBD1 (5 bases). The germline V gene encodes CDR1 MNHNS and CDR2 SASEGT. This CDR3 has 13 amino acids. V was trimmed by 1 base and J by 6 bases, leaving 7 bases between them. Here the CDR3 DNA reads TGTGCCAGCAGTGAAGTAAGGGGCAATGAGCAGTTCTTC. Translating gives CASSEVRGNEQFF.

The chain employs TRBV9 and TRBJ1-4; D is unresolved. The CDR3 contains 13 residues. Germline lookup yields CDR1 SGDLS and CDR2 YYNGEE. Trimming took off 0 bases at V and 4 bases at J, with 4 bases between the two ends. As DNA, the CDR3 is TGTGCCAGCAGCGTAGACAGTAATGAAAAACTGTTTTTT. Residues: CASSVDSNEKLFF.

The J gene is TRBJ2-7, the V gene TRBV7-2, with TRBD2 as a possible D gene (5 bases). V was shortened by 5 bases and J by 2 bases, with 10 bases between the two germline ends. Germline V gene lookup returns CDR1 SGHTA and CDR2 FQGNSA. The CDR3 sequence is 13 residues long. The CDR3 nucleotides are TGTGCCAGCAGCCAGAGGGTGGCCTACGAGCAGTACTTC. Translating gives CASSQRVAYEQYF.

V is TRBV10-1 and J is TRBJ2-7; 9 bases are a match to TRBD1. With 6 bases clipped from V and 3 bases from J, the junction kept 9 bases outside the gene matches. Germline loops: CDR1 WNHNN, CDR2 SYGVQD (reference sequence). The CDR3 is 15 amino acids. CDR3 DNA: TGCGCCAGCAGCCTGGGGACAGGGAACATCTACGAGCAGTACTTC. Translation: CASSLGTGNIYEQYF.

This chain links TRBV5-4 with TRBJ1-2; 9 bases are shared with TRBD1. The CDR3 is made up of 17 amino acids. After removal of 3 bases from V and 2 bases from J, the junction contained 11 bases not matched to a gene. Germline V gives CDR1 SGHNT, CDR2 YYREEE (reference sequence). CDR3 region: CASSSASRDRGNYGYTF. CDR3 coding DNA: TGTGCCAGCAGCTCCGCTTCCCGCGACAGGGGGAACTATGGCTACACCTTC.

The V call is TRBV6-5, the J call TRBJ1-2; D perhaps matches TRBD1 (6 bases). This CDR3 is 15 amino acids long. V shed 6 bases and J shed 0 bases, with 14 bases lying between them. Germline CDR1 MNHEY, CDR2 SVGAGI. This CDR3 reads CASSPGADANYGYTF. CDR3 bases: TGTGCCAGCAGCCCAGGGGCGGATGCTAACTATGGCTACACCTTC.

The chain has TRBV6-1 and TRBJ1-1; a possible D gene is TRBD1 (6 bases). CDR3 length: 13 amino acids. Germline V CDR1 and CDR2: MNHNS, SASEGT. Trimming stripped 7 bases from V and 2 bases from J, with 11 bases between. Written as DNA, the CDR3 is TGTGCCAGCACGCAGGGGCGCAACACTGAAGCTTTCTTT. Residues: CASTQGRNTEAFF.

The rearrangement links TRBV18 to TRBJ2-3, with D possibly being TRBD2 (5 bases). Germline values: CDR1 KGHSH, CDR2 LQKENI. V lost 1 base and J 0 bases, leaving 8 bases between the germline ends. The CDR3 contains 15 residues. DNA of the CDR3: TGTGCCAGCTCACCACTAGCGAGTAGCACAGATACGCAGTATTTT. Protein product: CASSPLASSTDTQYF.

The chain uses TRBV5-1 and TRBJ2-5; 7 bases line up with TRBD2. Trimming at V came to 4 bases and at J to 2 bases, leaving 11 bases not matched to a gene. In germline, CDR1 is SGHRS, CDR2 YFSETQ. This CDR3 comprises 16 residues. DNA of the CDR3: TGCGCCAGCAGCCGGGCCTCGGGGGGAGGTCAAGAGACCCAGTACTTC. It translates to CASSRASGGGQETQYF.

V usage is TRBV27 and J usage is TRBJ2-5, with 8 bases aligning to TRBD1. The CDR3 is made up of 14 amino acids. Trimming cost V 6 bases and J 2 bases; bases outside gene matches: 5. Germline CDR1 is MNHEY and CDR2 is SMNVEV (reference sequence). The CDR3 DNA reads TGTGCCAGCAGGATAGGGACAGGACAAGAGACCCAGTACTTC. Amino acid sequence: CASRIGTGQETQYF.

The V gene is TRBV4-3, the J gene TRBJ1-3, with a weak D call TRBD1 (6 bases). The ends were cut back, 0 bases at V and 8 bases at J, with 17 bases in the middle. CDR1 is LGHNA, CDR2 YSLEER, per germline. This CDR3 has 16 residues. Here the CDR3 reads CASSQDSVGGGYTIYF. Here the CDR3 DNA reads TGCGCCAGCAGCCAAGATTCGGTGGGAGGGGGGTACACCATATATTTT.

The rearrangement joins TRBV7-2 to TRBJ2-3; possible D gene TRBD1, 5 bases. The CDR3 loop spans 12 amino acids. Trimming took off 2 bases at V and 6 bases at J, with 6 bases between the two ends. Germline CDR1 is SGHTA and CDR2 is FQGNSA. The CDR3 DNA sequence: TGTGCCAGCAGCTTAAAGGGGGATACGCAGTATTTT. Translating it yields CASSLKGDTQYF.

The CDR3 DNA is TGTGCCTGGAGTCTAGAAAAACAGGGGCGCAATCAGCCCCAGCATTTT. Translated, it gives CAWSLEKQGRNQPQHF. V and J are TRBV30 and TRBJ1-5; 7 nucleotides line up with TRBD1. V lost 2 bases and J lost 2; bases outside the gene matches: 9. This CDR3 contains 16 residues. CDR1 and CDR2 from the germline V gene are GTSNPN and SVGIG (reference sequence). Filled out from reference TRBV30 and TRBJ1-5, the complete variable domain reads SQTIHQWPATLVQPVGSPLSLECTVEGTSNPNLYWYRQAAGRGLQLLFYSVGIGQISSEVPQNLSASRPQDRQFILSSKKLLLSDSGFYLCAWSLEKQGRNQPQHFGDGTRLSIL.

The chain links TRBV10-3 to TRBJ2-1; 9 nucleotides match TRBD1. The CDR3 consists of 16 residues. The germline V gene encodes CDR1 ENHRY and CDR2 SYGVKD. After removal of 6 bases from V and 9 bases from J, the junction contained 15 bases not matched to a gene. The CDR3 nucleotides read TGTGCCATCAGCCCCCCGATGACAGGGGGAAATGTTGAGCAGTTCTTC. Translated: CAISPPMTGGNVEQFF.

The chain has TRBV6-1 and TRBJ2-7, with 8 bases identical to TRBD1. V was pared by 6 bases and J by 2 bases, with 6 bases of the junction left unmatched. The germline gives CDR1 MNHNS, CDR2 SASEGT. CDR3 length equals 14 residues. This CDR3 reads CASRGQGSTYEQYF. CDR3 nucleotide sequence: TGTGCCAGCAGAGGACAGGGATCCACCTACGAGCAGTACTTC.

The genes are TRBV4-1 and TRBJ2-3; D might be TRBD1 (6 bases). The germline V and J ends were trimmed by 5 bases and 1 base, with 13 bases remaining between them. Germline CDR1 is MGHRA and CDR2 is YSYEKL. The length of the CDR3 is 15 residues. For the CDR3, the DNA is TGCGCCAGCAGCTACAGGGACCTCGGCACAGATACGCAGTATTTT. Amino acids: CASSYRDLGTDTQYF.

V usage is TRBV5-3 and J usage is TRBJ1-2; 7 positions match TRBD1. TRBV5-3 belongs to the ORF category, with a function that is uncertain. Trimming cost V 0 bases and J 3 bases; bases outside gene matches: 5. The length of the CDR3 is 15 residues. The chain's CDR3 is CARSLGVRGDYGYTF. The CDR3 region has the DNA TGTGCCAGAAGCTTGGGCGTCAGGGGGGACTATGGCTACACCTTC.

CDR3 sequence: CASRPGQGAYTEAFF. The CDR3 bases are TGTGCCAGCAGGCCCGGACAGGGGGCGTACACTGAAGCTTTCTTT. The rearrangement links TRBV25-1 to TRBJ1-1; 11 nucleotides line up with TRBD1. V lost 6 bases and J lost 3; bases outside the gene matches: 6. The CDR3 is 15 residues long. Per the germline V gene, CDR1 is MGHDK and CDR2 is SYGVNS.

The rearrangement uses TRBV7-2 and TRBJ2-1; 7 bases line up with TRBD2. The germline V gene has CDR1 SGHTA and CDR2 FQGNSA. The CDR3 spans 15 residues. Trimming cost V 2 bases and J 6 bases; bases outside gene matches: 7. The CDR3 nucleotides are TGTGCCAGCAGCTTACGGCGGGGGACGGGCAATGAGCAGTTCTTC. Amino acid sequence: CASSLRRGTGNEQFF.

The chain couples TRBV6-1 to TRBJ1-1; TRBD1 matches 8 bases. Germline-derived CDR1 and CDR2 are MNHNS and SASEGT. The CDR3 is 13 residues long. V lost 5 bases, J lost 4 bases, and 3 bases stayed unmatched. CDR3 nucleotides: TGTGCCAGCAGTAACCAGGGGGCCACTGAAGCTTTCTTT. Its protein product is CASSNQGATEAFF.

The chain links TRBV9 to TRBJ1-2, with 7 bases identical to TRBD1. The V segment lost 4 bases and the J segment 0 bases; nucleotides outside the gene matches: 9. This CDR3 comprises 16 residues. The germline CDR1 and CDR2 sequences are SGDLS and YYNGEE. CDR3 in amino acids: CASSLSGTVANYGYTF. The DNA for the CDR3 is TGTGCCAGCAGCCTTTCCGGGACAGTAGCTAACTATGGCTACACCTTC.

J is TRBJ2-7 and V is TRBV5-5; possibly TRBD1 for D (5 bases). This CDR3 has 13 residues. CDR1 is SGHKS and CDR2 is YYEKEE in the germline V gene (reference sequence). Trimming took 4 bases from V and 5 from J, leaving 13 bases between them. This chain's CDR3 is CASSPSTVNEQYF. In DNA form, the CDR3 reads TGTGCCAGCAGCCCCTCGACAGTAAACGAGCAGTACTTC.

A single count supports this clone. The chain uses TRBV5-6 and TRBJ1-3, with unresolved D. V dropped 10 bases and J dropped 4 bases, with 9 bases sitting between them. The CDR3 runs to 11 residues. Per the germline V gene, CDR1 is SGHDT and CDR2 is YYEEEE. This CDR3 is CASGRGNTIYF. In DNA form, the CDR3 reads TGTGCCTCGGGTAGGGGAAACACCATATATTTT. Full variable domain (missing parts from reference TRBV5-6 and TRBJ1-3): DAGVTQSPTHLIKTRGQQVTLRCSPKSGHDTVSWYQQALGQGPQFIFQYYEEEERQRGNFPDRFSGHQFPNYSSELNVNALLLGDSALYLCASGRGNTIYFGEGSWLTVV.